Below, 21 T cell receptor beta chains from the same sample are listed, as sequenced in a study of T cell responses to AZD1222 COVID-19 vaccine. Clones were read by immunoSEQ multiplex PCR, and TCRdb kept only the in-frame ones, dropping some. The sample contains 86,000 or so clones, just over 90% of which appear only once. Sequencing was performed on peripheral blood, taken 28 days after the second AZD1222 dose. Source of these receptors: an adult who received the AZD1222 COVID-19 vaccine.

The CDR3 bases are TGTGCCAGCTCCCCACCTCCGGGGTCCCTTGGAGACGAGCAGTACTTC. This codes for CASSPPPGSLGDEQYF. The chain is built from TRBV28 and TRBJ2-7; tentative D call: TRBD2 (5 bases). V dropped 8 bases and J dropped 5 bases, with 25 bases sitting between them. Germline lookup yields CDR1 MDHEN and CDR2 SYDVKM. The CDR3 has 16 amino acids.

The gene calls are TRBV3-1 (or the pseudogene TRBV3-2) and TRBJ2-5; D is ambiguous. CDR3 length equals 15 residues. Trimming stripped 1 base from V and 4 bases from J, with 13 bases between. Germline V CDR1 and CDR2: LGHDT, YNNKEL (reference sequence). CDR3 sequence reads: CASSQVTLTTETQYF. CDR3 DNA: TGTGCCAGCAGCCAAGTCACGCTTACCACAGAGACCCAGTACTTC.

The chain uses TRBV4-2 and TRBJ1-2; no firm D call. From germline, CDR1 is LGHNA and CDR2 YNFKEQ. Trimming cost V 0 bases and J 3 bases, with 8 bases left between them. CDR3 length: 14 amino acids. CDR3 amino acids: CASSQDLADYGYTF. The CDR3 bases are TGTGCCAGCAGCCAAGATTTGGCGGACTATGGCTACACCTTC.

This sequence joins TRBV14 and TRBJ1-1, with D perhaps TRBD1 (6 bases). Per germline, CDR1 SGHDN and CDR2 FVKESK. The CDR3 sequence is 14 residues long. V was shortened by 8 bases and J by 5 bases, with 18 bases between the two germline ends. The DNA for the CDR3 is TGTGCCAGCGAAAGCTCCTTGAGGGGGACTGAAGCTTTCTTT. It yields the protein CASESSLRGTEAFF.

This chain uses TRBV18 with TRBJ2-2; 14 bases map to TRBD2. The CDR3 runs to 19 residues. V was pared by 5 bases and J by 4 bases, with 12 bases of the junction left unmatched. Germline assignment: CDR1 KGHSH and CDR2 LQKENI. The CDR3 spells CASSERGLAGVVITGELFF. The CDR3 DNA reads TGTGCCAGCTCAGAAAGGGGACTAGCGGGAGTCGTCATCACCGGGGAGCTGTTTTTT.

The chain joins TRBV12-2 to TRBJ2-5; the table names TRBD2, a call not compared with the DNA. TRBV12-2 is a documented pseudogene. This CDR3 is built from 16 residues. CDR3 sequence reads: CASRLVAGPYQETQYF. CDR3 nucleotides: TGTGCAAGTCGCTTAGTTGCGGGACCGTACCAAGAGACCCAGTACTTC.

The chain links TRBV19 to TRBJ2-7; tentatively, D is TRBD1 (5 bases). The CDR3 length is 15 residues. Germline V lookup: CDR1 LNHDA, CDR2 SQIVND (reference sequence). V was clipped by 1 base and J by 2 bases, with 12 bases between them. The CDR3: CASSIAPRDTYEQYF. The DNA of the CDR3 is TGTGCCAGTAGTATAGCCCCCAGGGATACCTACGAGCAGTACTTC. Variable domain in full (rest from reference TRBV19 and TRBJ2-7): DGGITQSPKYLFRKEGQNVTLSCEQNLNHDAMYWYRQDPGQGLRLIYYSQIVNDFQKGDIAEGYSVSREKKESFPLTVTSAQKNPTAFYLCASSIAPRDTYEQYFGPGTRLTVT.

The V and J genes are TRBV6-4 and TRBJ1-5, with D unresolved. The germline CDR1 and CDR2 sequences are MRHNA and SNTAGT. Trimming pared 3 bases from V and 0 bases from J, leaving 9 bases between. CDR3 length: 15 amino acids. The chain's CDR3 is CASSETPYSNQPQHF. The CDR3 DNA is TGTGCCAGCAGTGAAACACCTTATAGCAATCAGCCCCAGCATTTT.

The chain carries TRBV6-2 or TRBV6-3 and TRBJ2-1; TRBD2 is a possible D gene (6 bases). With 6 bases removed from V and 0 bases from J, the gap between germline ends came to 9 bases. CDR1 and CDR2 from the germline V gene are MNHEY and SVGEGT. The CDR3 length is 14 residues. The CDR3 region is CASSGGASYNEQFF. In nucleotides, the CDR3 is TGTGCCAGCAGCGGCGGGGCCTCCTACAATGAGCAGTTCTTC.

In nucleotides, the CDR3 is TGTGCCAGCAGCATACCGGACAGGGGGCGGACTGAAGCTTTCTTT. Protein: CASSIPDRGRTEAFF. The rearrangement uses TRBV7-8 and TRBJ1-1, with 11 bases lining up with TRBD1. The CDR3 runs 15 residues. J gave up 5 bases and V 5 bases, and 7 bases lay outside the gene matches. Germline V CDR1 and CDR2: SGHVS, FQNEAQ.

This chain uses TRBV25-1 with TRBJ2-2, with D tentatively TRBD2 (6 bases). The CDR3 sequence is 15 residues long. With 4 bases removed from V and 1 base from J, the gap between germline ends came to 10 bases. CDR1 and CDR2 from the germline V gene are MGHDK and SYGVNS. The CDR3 protein is CASSGIAENTGELFF. In DNA, the CDR3 is TGTGCCAGCAGTGGGATAGCGGAGAACACCGGGGAGCTGTTTTTT.

The genes are TRBV25-1 and TRBJ1-6, with D maybe TRBD1 (5 bases). V lost 0 bases, J lost 10 bases, and 10 bases lay in between. The CDR3 loop spans 14 amino acids. Germline V gene data show CDR1 as MGHDK and CDR2 as SYGVNS. As DNA, the CDR3 is TGTGCCAGCAGTGAATATGGGGGTAGGTCACCCCTCCACTTT. This encodes CASSEYGGRSPLHF.

The chain uses TRBV18 and TRBJ1-4; D remains ambiguous. The CDR3 has 14 amino acids. V was trimmed by 3 bases and J by 4 bases, leaving 9 bases between them. Germline V gene lookup returns CDR1 KGHSH and CDR2 LQKENI. CDR3 sequence: CASSPSVSNEKLFF. CDR3 coding DNA: TGTGCCAGCTCACCTTCTGTGAGTAATGAAAAACTGTTTTTT.

This clone appeared a few times. The chain links TRBV7-2 to TRBJ2-1, with 13 positions matching TRBD2. J was trimmed by 4 bases and V by 5 bases; bases with no gene match: 2. CDR1 and CDR2 (germline): SGHTA, FQGNSA. This CDR3 comprises 15 residues. DNA for the CDR3: TGTGCCAGCAGCCCACTAGCGGGAGGGTACAATGAGCAGTTCTTC. It codes for CASSPLAGGYNEQFF.

The table lists this clone with a few counts. The chain recombines TRBV29-1 with TRBJ1-3; no definite D call. V was cut by 3 bases and J by 3 bases, with 15 bases left in between. There are 15 residues in the CDR3. CDR1 is SQVTM and CDR2 is ANQGSEA in the germline V gene. The DNA for the CDR3 is TGCAGCGTTGAGCCGCCCTCCCGCGGTGGAAACACCATATATTTT. Translated: CSVEPPSRGGNTIYF.

This chain links TRBV6-5 with TRBJ1-2; possibly TRBD1 for D (5 bases). The CDR3 contains 14 residues. Germline assignment: CDR1 MNHEY and CDR2 SVGAGI. V was cut by 6 bases and J by 4 bases, with 15 bases left in between. The CDR3 spells CASRDMGRVYGYTF. For the CDR3, the DNA is TGTGCCAGCAGGGACATGGGGCGCGTCTATGGCTACACCTTC.

The chain has TRBV20-1 and TRBJ2-4, with 9 positions matching TRBD1. This CDR3 is built from 15 residues. In germline, CDR1 is DFQATT, CDR2 SNEGSKA (reference sequence). The V gene end was trimmed by 3 bases and the J gene end by 1 base; junction bases not matched to a gene: 4. The CDR3 here is CSASLGTGAKNIQYF. The CDR3 nucleotides read TGCAGTGCTAGTCTAGGGACAGGGGCCAAAAACATTCAGTACTTC.

This clone was recorded only once. The rearrangement links TRBV15 to TRBJ2-7, with 11 bases identical to TRBD1. The length of the CDR3 is 15 residues. V was pared by 4 bases and J by 1 base, with 3 bases of the junction left unmatched. Germline V gene sequence: CDR1 LNHNV, CDR2 YYDKDF (reference sequence). CDR3 nucleotide sequence: TGTGCCACCAGCAACCGGGACAGGGGGTCCTACGAGCAGTACTTC. Protein sequence: CATSNRDRGSYEQYF.

The genes are TRBV5-4 and TRBJ1-4, with 7 bases fitting TRBD1. V trimming: 7 bases; J trimming: 4 bases; junction bases outside the gene matches: 10. Per the germline V gene, CDR1 is SGHNT and CDR2 is YYREEE (reference sequence). This CDR3 has 15 amino acids. CDR3 protein: CASHYTGANNEKLFF. DNA of the CDR3: TGTGCCAGCCATTATACAGGGGCCAATAATGAAAAACTGTTTTTT.

The CDR3 DNA follows: TGTGCCAGCAGCCAAGCACAGTCCGGTTCACCCCTCCACTTT. Its protein is CASSQAQSGSPLHF. The chain has TRBV4-2 and TRBJ1-6, with D hard to call. V lost 1 base, J lost 9 bases, and 10 bases lay in between. CDR3 length equals 14 residues. Germline V gives CDR1 LGHNA, CDR2 YNFKEQ.

The genes are TRBV2 and TRBJ1-6; D not resolved. V was pared by 0 bases and J by 0 bases, with 3 bases between. The CDR3 is made up of 15 amino acids. The germline gives CDR1 SNHLY, CDR2 FYNNEI. CDR3 in amino acids: CASSEARSYNSPLHF. The CDR3 nucleotides are TGTGCCAGCAGTGAAGCTCGCTCCTATAATTCACCCCTCCACTTT.